This T cell receptor beta chain was sequenced in a study of shared clonotypes between healthy human individuals. The naive CD8 population came from CD45RO-negative cells selected for CCR7, without terminally differentiated effector memory CD45RA+ cells. The CDR3 runs to 14 residues. Germline V gene sequence: CDR1 SSHAT, CDR2 FNYEAQ (reference sequence). Note on this clone: One end of the junction does not line up with germline, which may come from a read error.

TCRdb's copy holds only in-frame clones and misses some; the assay was immunoSEQ multiplex PCR. The data contain nearly 2 million clones, less than 95% of them seen just once; the ten biggest clones take up approximately 1.2%. Sequenced input: naive CD8+ T cells sorted from blood. The chain recombines TRBV7-7 with TRBJ2-2, with D possibly TRBD1 on 5 matching bases. The sequence derives from a man between 18 and 35 years old in good health. The CDR3 loop reads CASRIGVNTGELFF. The CDR3 coding sequence is TGTGCTAGCAGGATAGGGGTTAACACCGGGGAGCTGTTTTTT.